These 13 T cell receptor beta chains were sequenced from one sample in a study of blood T cell repertoires in COVID-19 (dated by TCRdb to about 2020). The library was obtained by the immunoSEQ multiplex PCR assay. In its TCRdb copy, this immuneACCESS table keeps in-frame sequences only and misses some clones. Where compared with another copy, unresolved V genes explain less than half of these, and the others have no known cause. This sample has over 350,000 clones in its table, and around nine tenths of those were observed once. The ten largest account for around 1.2% of the sample. What was sequenced was PBMCs or T cells enriched from blood (not recorded which). Every receptor here comes from a young woman who had recovered from COVID-19.

Concerning this clone itself: Other DNA sequences of this sample code for an identical CDR3. V is TRBV9 and J is TRBJ2-4; TRBD1 might be the D (7 bases). The germline V gene encodes CDR1 SGDLS and CDR2 YYNGEE. The CDR3 extends over 15 amino acids. The germline V and J ends were trimmed by 3 bases and 0 bases, with 10 bases remaining between them. The CDR3 sequence: CASSAGGLAKNIQYF. CDR3 coding DNA: TGTGCCAGCAGCGCAGGGGGGCTAGCCAAAAACATTCAGTACTTC.

The rearrangement uses TRBV5-1 and TRBJ1-3; D might be TRBD1 (6 bases). The CDR3 covers 16 residues. Germline V lookup: CDR1 SGHRS, CDR2 YFSETQ. V was clipped by 0 bases and J by 0 bases, with 10 bases between them. DNA of the CDR3: TGCGCCAGCAGCTTGGACCCAGGGGCCTCTGGAAACACCATATATTTT. Translating gives CASSLDPGASGNTIYF. The full variable domain, in which reference TRBV5-1 and TRBJ1-3 provide the parts outside the CDR3, is KAGVTQTPRYLIKTRGQQVTLSCSPISGHRSVSWYQQTPGQGLQFLFEYFSETQRNKGNFPGRFSGRQFSNSRSEMNVSTLELGDSALYLCASSLDPGASGNTIYFGEGSWLTVV.

V and J are TRBV7-9 and TRBJ1-4; 8 bases map to TRBD1. V was clipped by 0 bases and J by 7 bases; unmatched bases: 4. The CDR3 has 15 amino acids. Per germline, CDR1 SEHNR and CDR2 FQNEAQ (reference sequence). Written as DNA, the CDR3 is TGTGCCAGCAGCTTAGCTCAGGGGGCCGGTGAAAAACTGTTTTTT. This gives the protein CASSLAQGAGEKLFF.

The J gene is TRBJ1-2, the V gene TRBV30; possibly TRBD1 for D (6 bases). From germline, CDR1 is GTSNPN and CDR2 SVGIG (reference sequence). The CDR3 is 15 amino acids. Deletions cut 5 bases from V and 3 bases from J, with 19 bases between. This CDR3 is CAWSPRWGRDYGYTF. CDR3 coding DNA: TGTGCCTGGTCCCCCCGATGGGGGCGCGACTATGGCTACACCTTC.

To note about this clone: At one end the junction does not follow the germline gene, possibly because of a read error. The CDR3 region is CASSIPNLTPGNF. CDR3 DNA sequence: TGTGCCAGTAGTATCCCCAACTTAACCCCGGGAAACTTC. The chain carries TRBV19 and TRBJ1-2, with D unclear. The germline V gene encodes CDR1 LNHDA and CDR2 SQIVND (reference sequence). The CDR3 runs 13 residues.

This chain uses TRBV7-9 with TRBJ1-6, with 7 bases aligning to TRBD1. Trimming at V came to 5 bases and at J to 10 bases, leaving 11 bases not matched to a gene. CDR3 length: 15 residues. In germline, CDR1 is SEHNR, CDR2 FQNEAQ (reference sequence). The CDR3 sequence: CASSVWTGEGSPLHF. In DNA form, the CDR3 reads TGTGCCAGCAGCGTTTGGACAGGCGAAGGATCACCCCTCCACTTT.

The chain is built from TRBV7-9 and TRBJ2-2; 8 nucleotides match TRBD2. The ends lost 5 bases at V and 0 bases at J; junction bases unmatched: 5. This CDR3 region has 16 residues. The V gene's germline CDR1 is SEHNR and CDR2 FQNEAQ (reference sequence). CDR3 nucleotides: TGTGCCAGCAGCCCCACCGGGGGGGCGAACACCGGGGAGCTGTTTTTT. Residues: CASSPTGGANTGELFF.

The rearrangement joins TRBV10-3 to TRBJ1-2; 10 bases match TRBD1. Germline V gene sequence: CDR1 ENHRY, CDR2 SYGVKD. After removal of 3 bases from V and 4 bases from J, the junction contained 17 bases not matched to a gene. CDR3 size: 19 residues. The CDR3 bases are TGTGCCATCAGTGATATCCCTTCGGTGACAGGGGGCGATAGCTATGGCTACACCTTC. As protein: CAISDIPSVTGGDSYGYTF.

The CDR3 DNA reads as TGTGCCAGCAGCTCCGGGGACACCCCCTACGAGCAGTACTTC. It is translated as CASSSGDTPYEQYF. V gene TRBV9 combines with J gene TRBJ2-7, with D possibly TRBD1 on 6 matching bases. The germline CDR1 and CDR2 sequences are SGDLS and YYNGEE. Trimming pared 4 bases from V and 2 bases from J, leaving 13 bases between. The CDR3 totals 14 residues.

About this clone: Germline and junction disagree at one end, which may indicate a read error. The chain uses TRBV20-1 and TRBJ2-1; 8 bases map to TRBD2. CDR1 is DFQATT, CDR2 SNEGSKA, per germline (reference sequence). The CDR3 spans 11 residues. The CDR3 bases are TGCAGTCCAAACGGGGGGACTAGACAGCTCTTC. It codes for CSPNGGTRQLF.

The chain carries TRBV29-1 and TRBJ1-2; D perhaps matches TRBD1 (6 bases). In germline, CDR1 is SQVTM, CDR2 ANQGSEA. The CDR3 loop spans 13 amino acids. V lost 6 bases and J lost 8, with 19 bases in between. The CDR3 reads CSVPFGGAGGYTF. CDR3 bases: TGCAGCGTCCCCTTCGGGGGGGCGGGAGGCTACACCTTC.

This sequence joins TRBV5-4 and TRBJ2-1, with 7 bases matching TRBD1. V lost 4 bases, J lost 9 bases, and 10 bases stayed unmatched. This CDR3 is 14 amino acids long. Germline V gene sequence: CDR1 SGHNT, CDR2 YYREEE (reference sequence). The CDR3 protein is CASSMDRSSPEQFF. The DNA for the CDR3 is TGTGCCAGCAGCATGGACAGGAGTAGTCCTGAGCAGTTCTTC. The whole variable domain, filled in from reference TRBV5-4 and TRBJ2-1, reads ETGVTQSPTHLIKTRGQQVTLRCSSQSGHNTVSWYQQALGQGPQFIFQYYREEENGRGNFPPRFSGLQFPNYSSELNVNALELDDSALYLCASSMDRSSPEQFFGPGTRLTVL.

The chain couples TRBV5-1 to TRBJ1-5; possibly TRBD1 for D (5 bases). Trimming took off 4 bases at V and 0 bases at J, with 11 bases between the two ends. CDR1 and CDR2 from the germline V gene are SGHRS and YFSETQ. This CDR3 comprises 15 residues. In nucleotides, the CDR3 is TGCGCCAGCAGCATAGGACACAATAGCAATCAGCCCCAGCATTTT. It is translated as CASSIGHNSNQPQHF.